Listed below are T cell receptor beta chains from one sample, sequenced in a study of PD-L1 blockade in urothelial cancer. Generated by immunoSEQ multiplex PCR, the TCRdb table keeps only in-frame clones and is missing some. The sample has around 110,000 clones; 75% to 90% are singletons. This sample comprised PBMCs, obtained around atezolizumab (anti-PD-L1) treatment. These receptors all stem from a man aged 55 to 69 with urothelial cancer. The CDR3 runs from the conserved cysteine through the conserved F or W. Each record gives: clone size, D gene, J gene, V gene, CDR3 protein, CDR3 DNA. D genes are given only for firm matches. A clone size is listed for some rows: how often the clone was seen (once, few, many), or a class if it is expanded.

- TRBD2 TRBJ2-1 TRBV11-2 CASSLTSGARMNNEQFF TGTGCCAGCAGCTTGACTAGCGGAGCCAGGATGAACAATGAGCAGTTCTTC
few TRBD2 TRBJ2-4 TRBV5-6 CASSPAQREINIQYF TGTGCCAGCAGTCCAGCCCAGCGGGAGATCAACATTCAGTACTTC
- - TRBJ1-6 TRBV5-6 CASSEALEVTIGSPLHF TGTGCCAGCAGCGAGGCCCTCGAAGTAACAATAGGATCACCCCTCCACTTT
- - TRBJ1-2 TRBV29-1 CSVGVTNYGYTF TGCAGCGTAGGGGTAACTAACTATGGCTACACCTTC
- - TRBJ2-1 TRBV27 CASTLRGYYNEQFF TGTGCCAGCACCCTGAGAGGGTACTACAATGAGCAGTTCTTC
- TRBD1 TRBJ1-1 TRBV9 CASSARDREDTEAFF TGTGCCAGCAGCGCCCGGGACAGGGAAGACACTGAAGCTTTCTTT
- - TRBJ1-6 TRBV9 CASSERGVGGLDSPLHF TGTGCCAGCAGCGAGAGAGGGGTCGGGGGACTCGATTCACCCCTCCACTTT
- - TRBJ2-7 TRBV28 CASSYRDRLEQYF TGTGCCAGCAGTTACAGGGACCGCCTCGAGCAGTACTTC
once TRBD1 TRBJ2-7 TRBV18 CASSPYPTGGLGEQYF TGTGCCAGCTCACCATATCCCACAGGGGGCTTAGGGGAGCAGTACTTC
- TRBD2 TRBJ2-3 TRBV28 CASRPTGTSGRYTDTQYF TGTGCCAGCAGGCCCACCGGGACTAGCGGGAGGTACACAGATACGCAGTATTTT
- - TRBJ2-5 TRBV19 CASSMRVRGSGQETQYF TGTGCCAGTAGTATGCGGGTCCGCGGGTCGGGCCAAGAGACCCAGTACTTC